This T cell receptor beta chain is from a study of identical twins. Germline V CDR1 and CDR2: SGHTA, FQGNSA. The CDR3 spans 13 residues. V was trimmed by 5 bases and J by 7 bases, leaving 12 bases between them. TCRdb re-called the 5' RACE reads with MiXCR, one entry per CDR3 protein. The sample includes 450,000 or so distinct CDR3 sequences, more than 13% of them seen just once. There are a few counts of this clonotype. Its cognate antigen is unknown. Study-level findings and limits: Cross-sectional statistical analysis was relied on for the conclusions, without the same donors being followed. Invariant MAIT and iNKT cells may have partly biased zero-insertion analyses.

A further study also used this sample, focusing on yellow fever vaccine responses in identical twins. That work contributes: Twins' T cell vaccine responses reportedly looked partly convergent, partly personalized.

The rearrangement uses TRBV7-2 and TRBJ2-1; D assignment may be TRBD1 or TRBD2 (5 bases each). The sample comprised CD4+ T cells sorted from blood. The TCR was taken from a woman between 18 and 29 years old in good health. The CDR3 DNA reads TGTGCCAGCAGCCCCAGGGAGTGGAATGAGCAGTTCTTC. It specifies CASSPREWNEQFF.